This T cell receptor (beta chain) was identified during a study of blood T cell repertoires in COVID-19. In the study overall: COVID-19 samples collected from the United States, Italy and Spain covered acute and convalescent phases. In each case, the material was cDNA or gDNA derived from T cells, B-cell-depleted T cells, or PBMCs.

As originally analysed: The authors estimated nucleated cell counts from reference gene primer amplification. Sequenced by immunoSEQ multiplex PCR; TCRdb stores in-frame clones only, minus some. That table is the source of V, J and clone size, and D and trimming were worked out from the DNA. The sample has 96,000 or so clones, 85% to 95% seen once. The CDR3 consists of 13 residues. Looked up from germline, CDR1 is MNHEY and CDR2 is SVGAGI. The V end lost 5 bases, the J end lost 6 bases, and 11 bases lay between the germline ends. The sequence derives from a man between 60 and 75 years old with acute or convalescent COVID-19. Sequenced sample: peripheral blood. The chain carries TRBV6-5 and TRBJ1-5, with D possibly matching TRBD1 (6 bases). CDR3: CASSLDRTQPQHF. The CDR3 DNA reads as TGTGCCAGCAGTCTAGACAGGACTCAGCCCCAGCATTTT.